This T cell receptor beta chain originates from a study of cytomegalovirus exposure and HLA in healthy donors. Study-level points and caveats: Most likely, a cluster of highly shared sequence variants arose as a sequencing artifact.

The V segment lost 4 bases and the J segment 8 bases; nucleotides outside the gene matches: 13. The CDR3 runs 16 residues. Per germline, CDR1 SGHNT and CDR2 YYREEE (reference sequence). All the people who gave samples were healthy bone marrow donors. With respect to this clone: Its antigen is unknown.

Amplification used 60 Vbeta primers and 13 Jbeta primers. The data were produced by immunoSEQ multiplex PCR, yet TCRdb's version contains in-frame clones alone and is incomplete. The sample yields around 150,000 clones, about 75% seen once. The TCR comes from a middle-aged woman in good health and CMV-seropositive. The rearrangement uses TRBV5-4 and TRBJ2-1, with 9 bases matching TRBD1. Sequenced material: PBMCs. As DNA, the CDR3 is TGTGCCAGCAGCCCTGGAACCCGGACAGGGGTCCATGAGCAGTTCTTC. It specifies CASSPGTRTGVHEQFF.